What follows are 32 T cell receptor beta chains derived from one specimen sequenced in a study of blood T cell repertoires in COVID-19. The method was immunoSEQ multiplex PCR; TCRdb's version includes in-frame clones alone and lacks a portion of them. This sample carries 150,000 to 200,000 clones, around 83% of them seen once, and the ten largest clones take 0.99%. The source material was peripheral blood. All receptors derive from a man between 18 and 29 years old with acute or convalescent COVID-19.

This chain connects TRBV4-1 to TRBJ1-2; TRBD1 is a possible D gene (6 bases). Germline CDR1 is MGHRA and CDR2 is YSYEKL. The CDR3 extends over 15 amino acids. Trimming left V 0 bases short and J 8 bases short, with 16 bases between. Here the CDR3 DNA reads TGCGCCAGCAGCCAAGAACGAACAGGGTTCCAAGGCTACACCTTC. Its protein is CASSQERTGFQGYTF.

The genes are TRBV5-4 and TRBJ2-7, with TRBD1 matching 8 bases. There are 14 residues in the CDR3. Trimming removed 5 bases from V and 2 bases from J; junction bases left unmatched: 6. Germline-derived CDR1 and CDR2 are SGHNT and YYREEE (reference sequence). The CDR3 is CASSDRDRTYEQYF. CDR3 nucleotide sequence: TGTGCCAGCAGTGACCGGGACAGGACCTACGAGCAGTACTTC.

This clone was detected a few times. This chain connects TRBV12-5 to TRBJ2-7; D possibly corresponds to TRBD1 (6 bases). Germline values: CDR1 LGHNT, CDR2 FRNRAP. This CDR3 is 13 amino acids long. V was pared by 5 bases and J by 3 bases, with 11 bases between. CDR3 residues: CASGLGTNYEQYF. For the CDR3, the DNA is TGTGCTAGTGGTCTCGGGACAAACTACGAGCAGTACTTC.

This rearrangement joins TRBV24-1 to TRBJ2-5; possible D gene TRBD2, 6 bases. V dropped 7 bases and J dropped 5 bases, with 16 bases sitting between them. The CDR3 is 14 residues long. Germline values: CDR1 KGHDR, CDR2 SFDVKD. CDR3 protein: CATRPFSGRETQYF. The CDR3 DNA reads TGTGCCACCAGGCCCTTTTCAGGGAGGGAGACCCAGTACTTC.

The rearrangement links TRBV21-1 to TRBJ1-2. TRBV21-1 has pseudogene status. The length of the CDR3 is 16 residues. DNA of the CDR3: TGTGCCAGCAGCAAACGGGTCGGGGGGGTAGGCTATGGCTACACCTTC. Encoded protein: CASSKRVGGVGYGYTF.

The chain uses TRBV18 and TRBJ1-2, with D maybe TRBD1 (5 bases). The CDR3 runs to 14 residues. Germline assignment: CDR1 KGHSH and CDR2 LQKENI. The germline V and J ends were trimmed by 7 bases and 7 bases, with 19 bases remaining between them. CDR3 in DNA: TGTGCCAGCTACTATTCAGGGCTCGGGCTTGGCTACACCTTC. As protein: CASYYSGLGLGYTF.

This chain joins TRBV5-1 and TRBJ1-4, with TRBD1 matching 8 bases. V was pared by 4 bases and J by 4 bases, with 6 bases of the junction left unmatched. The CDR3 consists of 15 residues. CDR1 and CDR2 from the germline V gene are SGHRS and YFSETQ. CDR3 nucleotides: TGCGCCAGCAGCGAGGCACAGGGGGTTAATGAAAAACTGTTTTTT. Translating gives CASSEAQGVNEKLFF.

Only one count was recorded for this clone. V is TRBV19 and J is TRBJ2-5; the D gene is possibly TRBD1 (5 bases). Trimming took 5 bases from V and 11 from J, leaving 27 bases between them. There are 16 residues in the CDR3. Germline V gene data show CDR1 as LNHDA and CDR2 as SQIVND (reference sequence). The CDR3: CASSFTPATAGISQYF. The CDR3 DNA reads TGTGCCAGTAGTTTCACCCCCGCGACAGCCGGTATCTCTCAGTACTTC.

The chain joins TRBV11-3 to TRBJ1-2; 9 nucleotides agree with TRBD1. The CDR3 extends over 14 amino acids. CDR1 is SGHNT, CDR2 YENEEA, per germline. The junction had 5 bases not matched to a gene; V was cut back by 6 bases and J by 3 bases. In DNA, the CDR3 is TGTGCCAGCAGTCGGACAGGGGATCACTATGGCTACACCTTC. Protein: CASSRTGDHYGYTF.

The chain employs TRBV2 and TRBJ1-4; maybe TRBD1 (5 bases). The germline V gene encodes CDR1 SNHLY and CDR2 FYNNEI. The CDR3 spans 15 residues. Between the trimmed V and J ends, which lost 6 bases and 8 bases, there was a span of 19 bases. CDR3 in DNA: TGTGCCAGCAGCGAGTACGGGGGTACTATGGAAAAACTGTTTTTT. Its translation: CASSEYGGTMEKLFF.

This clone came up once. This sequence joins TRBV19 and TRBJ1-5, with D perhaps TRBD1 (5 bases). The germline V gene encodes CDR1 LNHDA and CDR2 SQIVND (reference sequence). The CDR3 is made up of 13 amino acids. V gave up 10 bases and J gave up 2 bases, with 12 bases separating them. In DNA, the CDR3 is TGTGCCACTCAGGGTTTCGGCAATCAGCCCCAGCATTTT. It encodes CATQGFGNQPQHF.

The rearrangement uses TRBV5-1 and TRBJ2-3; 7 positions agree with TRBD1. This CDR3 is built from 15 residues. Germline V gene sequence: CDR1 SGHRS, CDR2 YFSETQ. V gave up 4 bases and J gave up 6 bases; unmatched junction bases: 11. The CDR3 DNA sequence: TGCGCCAGCAGCCGCGAGGGGCAGGGGGTGGATACGCAGTATTTT. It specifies CASSREGQGVDTQYF.

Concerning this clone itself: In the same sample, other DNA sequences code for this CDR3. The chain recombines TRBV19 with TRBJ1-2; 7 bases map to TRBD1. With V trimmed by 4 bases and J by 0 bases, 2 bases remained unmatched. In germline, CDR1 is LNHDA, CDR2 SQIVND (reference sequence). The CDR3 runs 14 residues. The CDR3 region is CASSTQGTNYGYTF. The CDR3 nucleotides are TGTGCCAGTAGTACACAGGGGACTAACTATGGCTACACCTTC.

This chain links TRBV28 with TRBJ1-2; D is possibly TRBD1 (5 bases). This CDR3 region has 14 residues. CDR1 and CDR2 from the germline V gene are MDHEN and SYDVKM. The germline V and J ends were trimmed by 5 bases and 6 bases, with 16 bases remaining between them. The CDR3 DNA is TGTGCCAGCAGTCCCCCCCTGACAGTCAATGGCTACACCTTC. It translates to CASSPPLTVNGYTF.

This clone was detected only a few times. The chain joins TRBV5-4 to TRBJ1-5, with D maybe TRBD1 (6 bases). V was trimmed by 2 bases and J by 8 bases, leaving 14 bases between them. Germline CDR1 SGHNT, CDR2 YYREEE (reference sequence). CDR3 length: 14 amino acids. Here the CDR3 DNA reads TGTGCCAGCAGCTTCACAGGGAGTAGTGAGCCCCAGCATTTT. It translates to CASSFTGSSEPQHF. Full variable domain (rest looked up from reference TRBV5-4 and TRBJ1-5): ETGVTQSPTHLIKTRGQQVTLRCSSQSGHNTVSWYQQALGQGPQFIFQYYREEENGRGNFPPRFSGLQFPNYSSELNVNALELDDSALYLCASSFTGSSEPQHFGDGTRLSIL.

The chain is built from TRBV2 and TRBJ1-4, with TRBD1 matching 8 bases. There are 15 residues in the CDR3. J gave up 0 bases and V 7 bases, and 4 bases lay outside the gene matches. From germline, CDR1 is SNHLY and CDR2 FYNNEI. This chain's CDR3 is CASKAGGATNEKLFF. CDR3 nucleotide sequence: TGTGCCAGCAAGGCAGGGGGCGCAACTAATGAAAAACTGTTTTTT.

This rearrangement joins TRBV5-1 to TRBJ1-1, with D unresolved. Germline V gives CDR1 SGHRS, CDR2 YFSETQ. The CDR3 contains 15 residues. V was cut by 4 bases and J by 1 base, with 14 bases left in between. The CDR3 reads CASSLDSHKNTEAFF. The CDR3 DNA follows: TGCGCCAGCAGCCTTGACTCTCATAAGAACACTGAAGCTTTCTTT. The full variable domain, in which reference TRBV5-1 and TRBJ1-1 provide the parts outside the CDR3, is KAGVTQTPRYLIKTRGQQVTLSCSPISGHRSVSWYQQTPGQGLQFLFEYFSETQRNKGNFPGRFSGRQFSNSRSEMNVSTLELGDSALYLCASSLDSHKNTEAFFGQGTRLTVV.

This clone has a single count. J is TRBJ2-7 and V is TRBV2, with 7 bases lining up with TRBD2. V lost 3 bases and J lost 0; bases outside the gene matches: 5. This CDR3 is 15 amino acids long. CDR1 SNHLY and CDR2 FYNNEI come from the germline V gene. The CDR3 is CASSDSGFSSYEQYF. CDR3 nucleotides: TGTGCCAGCAGTGATAGCGGGTTTAGCTCCTACGAGCAGTACTTC.

In nucleotides, the CDR3 is TGTGCCAGCAGCTTGTCCAGAGGGGAGCAGTACGTC. It is translated as CASSLSRGEQYV. The chain has TRBV5-6 and TRBJ2-7, with D tentatively TRBD2 (5 bases). V lost 1 base, J lost 7 bases, and 9 bases lay in between. The germline V gene encodes CDR1 SGHDT and CDR2 YYEEEE. This CDR3 spans 12 amino acids.

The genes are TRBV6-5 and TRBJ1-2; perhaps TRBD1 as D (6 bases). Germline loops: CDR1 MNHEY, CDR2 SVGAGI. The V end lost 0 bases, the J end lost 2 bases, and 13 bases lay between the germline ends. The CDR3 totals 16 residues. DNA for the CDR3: TGTGCCAGCAGTTACTCCGGAGGGGGGGGAAACTATGGCTACACCTTC. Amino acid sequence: CASSYSGGGGNYGYTF.

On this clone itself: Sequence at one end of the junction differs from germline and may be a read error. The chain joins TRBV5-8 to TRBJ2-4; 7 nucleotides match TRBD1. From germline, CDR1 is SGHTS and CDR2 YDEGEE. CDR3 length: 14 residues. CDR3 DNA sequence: TGTGCCAGCAGGTATGACAGGGCCAGAAACATTCAGTACTTC. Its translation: CASRYDRARNIQYF.

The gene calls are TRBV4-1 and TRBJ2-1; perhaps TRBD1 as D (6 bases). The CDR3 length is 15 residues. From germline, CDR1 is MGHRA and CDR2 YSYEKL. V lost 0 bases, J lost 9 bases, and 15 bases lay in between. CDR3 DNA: TGCGCCAGCAGCCAAGATAGGGCAACAGGGCTTGAGCAGTTCTTC. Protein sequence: CASSQDRATGLEQFF.

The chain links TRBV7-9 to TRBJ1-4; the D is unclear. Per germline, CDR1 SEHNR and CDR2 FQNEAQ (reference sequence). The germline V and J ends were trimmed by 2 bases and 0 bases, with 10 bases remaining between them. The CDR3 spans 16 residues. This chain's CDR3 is CASSLIPVTTNEKLFF. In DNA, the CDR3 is TGTGCCAGCAGCTTAATACCGGTCACAACTAATGAAAAACTGTTTTTT.

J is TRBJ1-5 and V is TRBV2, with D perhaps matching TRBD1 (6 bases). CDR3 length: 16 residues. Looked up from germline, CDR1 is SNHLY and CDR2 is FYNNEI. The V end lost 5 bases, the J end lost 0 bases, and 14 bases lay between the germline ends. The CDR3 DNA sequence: TGTGCCAGCAGTACCCGCGGACAGAATAGCAATCAGCCCCAGCATTTT. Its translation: CASSTRGQNSNQPQHF.

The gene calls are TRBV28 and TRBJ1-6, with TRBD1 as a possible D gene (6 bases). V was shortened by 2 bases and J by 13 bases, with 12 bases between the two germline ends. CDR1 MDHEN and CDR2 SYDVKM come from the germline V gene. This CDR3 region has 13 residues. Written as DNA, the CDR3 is TGTGCCAGCAGTTTAAGTACAGGGCTTCCCCTCCACTTT. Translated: CASSLSTGLPLHF.

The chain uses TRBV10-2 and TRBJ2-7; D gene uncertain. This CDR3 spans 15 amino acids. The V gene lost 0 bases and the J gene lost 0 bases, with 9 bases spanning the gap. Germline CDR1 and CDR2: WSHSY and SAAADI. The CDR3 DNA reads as TGCGCCAGCAGTGAGTCACCCCTAAGCTCCTACGAGCAGTACGTC. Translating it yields CASSESPLSSYEQYV.

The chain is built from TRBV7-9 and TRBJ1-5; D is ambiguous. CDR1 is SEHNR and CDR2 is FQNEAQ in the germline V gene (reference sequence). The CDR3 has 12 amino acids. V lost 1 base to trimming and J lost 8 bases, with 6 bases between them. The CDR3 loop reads CASSLGGEPQHF. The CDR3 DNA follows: TGTGCCAGCAGCTTAGGCGGGGAGCCCCAGCATTTT.

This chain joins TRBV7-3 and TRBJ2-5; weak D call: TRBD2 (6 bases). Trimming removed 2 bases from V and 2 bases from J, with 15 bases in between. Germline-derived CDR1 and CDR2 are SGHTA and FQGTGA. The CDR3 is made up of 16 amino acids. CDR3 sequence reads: CASSLVYGTLQETQYF. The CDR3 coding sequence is TGTGCCAGCAGCTTAGTCTACGGGACTCTACAAGAGACCCAGTACTTC.

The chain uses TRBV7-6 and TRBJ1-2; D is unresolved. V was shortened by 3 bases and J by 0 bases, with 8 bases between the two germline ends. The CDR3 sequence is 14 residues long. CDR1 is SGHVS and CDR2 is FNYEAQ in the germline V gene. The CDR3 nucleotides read TGTGCCAGCAGCTTGCGGGGAGCTAACTATGGCTACACCTTC. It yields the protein CASSLRGANYGYTF.

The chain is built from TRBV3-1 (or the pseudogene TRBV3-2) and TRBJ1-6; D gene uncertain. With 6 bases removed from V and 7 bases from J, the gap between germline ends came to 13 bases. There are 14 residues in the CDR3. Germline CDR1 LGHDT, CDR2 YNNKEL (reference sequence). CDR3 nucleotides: TGTGCCAGCAGGACGGGAGGTCCAAATTCACCCCTCCACTTT. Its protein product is CASRTGGPNSPLHF.

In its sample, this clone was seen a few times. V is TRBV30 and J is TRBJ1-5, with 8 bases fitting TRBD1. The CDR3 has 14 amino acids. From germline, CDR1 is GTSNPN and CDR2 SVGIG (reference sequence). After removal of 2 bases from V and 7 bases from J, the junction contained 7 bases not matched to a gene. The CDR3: CAWSLPGGGQPQHF. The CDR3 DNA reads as TGTGCCTGGAGTTTGCCAGGGGGCGGCCAGCCCCAGCATTTT.

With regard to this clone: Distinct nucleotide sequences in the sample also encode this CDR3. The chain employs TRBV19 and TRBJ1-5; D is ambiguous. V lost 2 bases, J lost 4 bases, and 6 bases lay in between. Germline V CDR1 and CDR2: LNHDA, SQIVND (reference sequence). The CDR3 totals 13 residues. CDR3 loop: CASSIRGNQPQHF. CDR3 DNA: TGTGCCAGTAGTATAAGAGGGAATCAGCCCCAGCATTTT.